The 4 T cell receptor beta chains in this list originate from one sample, sequenced in a study of T cell responses to AZD1222 COVID-19 vaccine. Sequenced by immunoSEQ multiplex PCR; TCRdb stores in-frame clones only, minus some. The data show about 110,000 clones, with approximately 92% seen just once and approximately 8.9% held by the top ten. The material sequenced was peripheral blood, taken 28 days after the second AZD1222 dose. The receptor set was obtained from an adult who received the AZD1222 COVID-19 vaccine.

The chain uses TRBV5-4 and TRBJ2-3, with D uncertain. V was cut by 1 base and J by 0 bases, with 12 bases left in between. The CDR3 totals 16 residues. Germline assignment: CDR1 SGHNT and CDR2 YYREEE (reference sequence). CDR3 protein: CASSLPQYSSTDTQYF. CDR3 nucleotides: TGTGCCAGCAGCTTGCCGCAATACTCTAGCACAGATACGCAGTATTTT.

V is TRBV6-5 and J is TRBJ1-2; D not resolved. This CDR3 spans 13 amino acids. CDR1 and CDR2 from the germline V gene are MNHEY and SVGAGI. V dropped 6 bases and J dropped 6 bases, with 14 bases sitting between them. The CDR3 DNA sequence: TGTGCCAGCAGAAGCGGTAAATTTAATGGCTACACCTTC. Its protein product is CASRSGKFNGYTF.

The J gene is TRBJ1-1, the V gene TRBV11-2, with 8 bases fitting TRBD1. Germline trimming cut 3 bases from V and 10 bases from J; bases unmatched to any gene: 13. The CDR3 has 15 residues. Germline V gene sequence: CDR1 SGHAT, CDR2 FQNNGV. The CDR3: CASSFMRTGNRGAFF. The CDR3 DNA reads as TGTGCCAGCAGCTTTATGAGGACAGGGAATCGTGGAGCTTTCTTT.

This chain joins TRBV5-1 and TRBJ2-7; 9 nucleotides line up with TRBD1. Germline V gives CDR1 SGHRS, CDR2 YFSETQ. This CDR3 has 15 amino acids. The V segment lost 0 bases and the J segment 4 bases; nucleotides outside the gene matches: 5. CDR3 sequence reads: CASSLAGQGFYEQYF. The CDR3 coding sequence is TGCGCCAGCAGCTTGGCGGGACAGGGCTTTTACGAGCAGTACTTC. The full variable domain, its missing parts supplied by reference TRBV5-1 and TRBJ2-7, is KAGVTQTPRYLIKTRGQQVTLSCSPISGHRSVSWYQQTPGQGLQFLFEYFSETQRNKGNFPGRFSGRQFSNSRSEMNVSTLELGDSALYLCASSLAGQGFYEQYFGPGTRLTVT.